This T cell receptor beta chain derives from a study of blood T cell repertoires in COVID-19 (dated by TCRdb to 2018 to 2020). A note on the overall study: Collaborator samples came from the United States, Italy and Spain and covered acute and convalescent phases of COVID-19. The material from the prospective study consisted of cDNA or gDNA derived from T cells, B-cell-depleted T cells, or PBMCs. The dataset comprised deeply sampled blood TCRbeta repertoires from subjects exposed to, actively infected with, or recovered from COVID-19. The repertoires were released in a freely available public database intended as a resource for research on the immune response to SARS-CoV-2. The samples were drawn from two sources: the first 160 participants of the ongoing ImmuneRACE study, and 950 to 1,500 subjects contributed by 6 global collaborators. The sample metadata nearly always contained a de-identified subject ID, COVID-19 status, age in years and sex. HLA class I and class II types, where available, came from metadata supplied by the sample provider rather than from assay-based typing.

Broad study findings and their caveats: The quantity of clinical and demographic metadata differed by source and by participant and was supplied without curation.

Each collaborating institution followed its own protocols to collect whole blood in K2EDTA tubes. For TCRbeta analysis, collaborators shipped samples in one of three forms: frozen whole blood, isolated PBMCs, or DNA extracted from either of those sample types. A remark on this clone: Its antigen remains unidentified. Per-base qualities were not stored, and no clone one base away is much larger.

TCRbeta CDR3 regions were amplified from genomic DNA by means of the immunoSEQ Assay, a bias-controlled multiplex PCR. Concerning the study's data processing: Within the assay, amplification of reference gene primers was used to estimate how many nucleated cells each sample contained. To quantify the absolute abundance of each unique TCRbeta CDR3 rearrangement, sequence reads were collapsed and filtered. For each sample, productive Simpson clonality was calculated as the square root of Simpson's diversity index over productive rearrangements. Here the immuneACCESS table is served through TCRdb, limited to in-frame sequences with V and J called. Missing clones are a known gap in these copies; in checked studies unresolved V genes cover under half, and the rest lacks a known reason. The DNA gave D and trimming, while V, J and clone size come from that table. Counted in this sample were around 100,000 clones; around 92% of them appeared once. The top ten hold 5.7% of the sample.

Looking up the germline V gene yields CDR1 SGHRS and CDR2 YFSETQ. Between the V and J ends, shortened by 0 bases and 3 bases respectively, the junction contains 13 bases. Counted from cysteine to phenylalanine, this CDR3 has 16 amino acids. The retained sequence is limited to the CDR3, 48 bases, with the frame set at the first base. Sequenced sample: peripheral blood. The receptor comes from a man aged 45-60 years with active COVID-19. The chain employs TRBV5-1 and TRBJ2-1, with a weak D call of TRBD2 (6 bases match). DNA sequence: TGCGCCAGCAGCTTGGTTGGGGGGTTAGTCTACAATGAGCAGTTCTTC. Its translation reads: CASSLVGGLVYNEQFF.